This TCR beta chain is from a study of cytomegalovirus exposure and HLA in healthy donors. Study-wide context: Ancestry clustering placed around four fifths of around 400 genotyped donors in the Caucasian-associated cluster.

The PCR employed 60 Vbeta primers together with 13 Jbeta primers. Clones were read by immunoSEQ multiplex PCR, and TCRdb kept only the in-frame ones, dropping some. This table has 90,000 to 100,000 clones, over 65% appearing once. Concerning this clone itself: Antigen unknown.

Study results and limitations: When the data were analyzed later, several of the most significant clusters appeared to be linked to common viral pathogens.

The clonotype originates from a man in his sixties in good health and CMV-seropositive. The sequencing input was PBMCs.

This CDR3 reads CASSQGGPGQPQHF. The CDR3 nucleotides are TGTGCCAGCAGCCAAGGAGGGCCGGGCCAGCCCCAGCATTTT. The rearrangement links TRBV14 to TRBJ1-5; no clear D gene. The germline V gene has CDR1 SGHDN and CDR2 FVKESK. The V gene lost 1 base and the J gene lost 7 bases, with 11 bases spanning the gap. This CDR3 is built from 14 residues.